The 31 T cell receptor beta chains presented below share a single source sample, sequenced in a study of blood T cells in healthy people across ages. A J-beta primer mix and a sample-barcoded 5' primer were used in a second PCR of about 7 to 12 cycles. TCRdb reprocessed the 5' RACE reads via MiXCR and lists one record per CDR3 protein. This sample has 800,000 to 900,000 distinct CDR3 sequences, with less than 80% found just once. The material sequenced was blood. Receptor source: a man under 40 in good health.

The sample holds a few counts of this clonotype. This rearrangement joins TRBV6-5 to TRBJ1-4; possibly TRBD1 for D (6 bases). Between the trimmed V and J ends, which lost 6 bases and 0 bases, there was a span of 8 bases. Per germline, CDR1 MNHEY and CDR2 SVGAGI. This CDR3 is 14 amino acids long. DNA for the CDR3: TGTGCCAGCAGCTGGACAGCAACTAATGAAAAACTGTTTTTT. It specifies CASSWTATNEKLFF.

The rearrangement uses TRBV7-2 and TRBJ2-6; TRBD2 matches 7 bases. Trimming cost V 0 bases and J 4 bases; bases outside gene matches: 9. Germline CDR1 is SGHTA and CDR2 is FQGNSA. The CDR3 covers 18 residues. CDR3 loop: CASSLALDPAGGANVLTF. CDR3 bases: TGTGCCAGCAGCTTAGCCCTGGATCCAGCGGGGGGGGCCAACGTCCTGACTTTC. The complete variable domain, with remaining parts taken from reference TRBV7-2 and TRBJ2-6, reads GAGVSQSPSNKVTEKGKDVELRCDPISGHTALYWYRQSLGQGLEFLIYFQGNSAPDKSGLPSDRFSAERTGGSVSTLTIQRTQQEDSAVYLCASSLALDPAGGANVLTFGAGSRLTVL.

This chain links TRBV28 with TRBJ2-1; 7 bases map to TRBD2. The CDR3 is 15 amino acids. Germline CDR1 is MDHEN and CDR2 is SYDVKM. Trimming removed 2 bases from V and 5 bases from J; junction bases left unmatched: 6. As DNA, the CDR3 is TGTGCCAGCAGTTTAACGGGGGGTACTAACAATGAGCAGTTCTTC. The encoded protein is CASSLTGGTNNEQFF.

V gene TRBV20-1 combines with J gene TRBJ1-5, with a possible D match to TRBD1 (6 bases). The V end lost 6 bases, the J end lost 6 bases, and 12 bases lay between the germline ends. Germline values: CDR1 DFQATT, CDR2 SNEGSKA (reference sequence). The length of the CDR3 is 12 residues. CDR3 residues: CSARRGGQPQHF. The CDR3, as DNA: TGCAGTGCAAGGAGGGGGGGTCAGCCCCAGCATTTT.

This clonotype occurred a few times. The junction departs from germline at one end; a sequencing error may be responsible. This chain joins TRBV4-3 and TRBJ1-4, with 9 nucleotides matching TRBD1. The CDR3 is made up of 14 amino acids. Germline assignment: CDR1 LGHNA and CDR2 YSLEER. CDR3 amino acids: CASSQGQGGEKLFF. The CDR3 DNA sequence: TGTGCCAGCTCACAGGGACAGGGCGGCGAAAAACTGTTTTTT.

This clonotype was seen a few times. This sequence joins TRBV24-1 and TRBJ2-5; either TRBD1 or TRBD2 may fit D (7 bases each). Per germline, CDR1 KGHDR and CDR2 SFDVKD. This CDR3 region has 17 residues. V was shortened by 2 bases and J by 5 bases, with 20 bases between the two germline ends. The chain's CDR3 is CATSDSTRGGLMETQYF. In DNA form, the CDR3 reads TGTGCCACCAGTGATTCGACCAGGGGGGGTCTTATGGAGACCCAGTACTTC.

The CDR3 protein is CSARGPSGEDTGELFF. CDR3 nucleotide sequence: TGCAGTGCTAGAGGACCTAGCGGGGAGGACACCGGGGAGCTGTTTTTT. This rearrangement joins TRBV20-1 to TRBJ2-2, with TRBD2 identical over 9 bases. Per germline, CDR1 DFQATT and CDR2 SNEGSKA (reference sequence). The J segment lost 3 bases and the V segment lost 1 base, leaving 6 bases of the junction unmatched. CDR3 size: 16 residues.

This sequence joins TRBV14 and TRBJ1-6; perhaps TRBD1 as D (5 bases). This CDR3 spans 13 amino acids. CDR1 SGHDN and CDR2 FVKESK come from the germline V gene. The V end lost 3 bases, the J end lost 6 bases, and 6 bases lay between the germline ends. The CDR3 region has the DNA TGTGCCAGCAGCCACCAGGGTAATTCACCCCTCCACTTT. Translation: CASSHQGNSPLHF.

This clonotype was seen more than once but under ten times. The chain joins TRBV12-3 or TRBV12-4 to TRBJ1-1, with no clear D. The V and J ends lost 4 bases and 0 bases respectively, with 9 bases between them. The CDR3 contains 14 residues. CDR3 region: CASSSSDMNTEAFF. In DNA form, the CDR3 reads TGTGCCAGCAGTTCCTCTGATATGAACACTGAAGCTTTCTTT.

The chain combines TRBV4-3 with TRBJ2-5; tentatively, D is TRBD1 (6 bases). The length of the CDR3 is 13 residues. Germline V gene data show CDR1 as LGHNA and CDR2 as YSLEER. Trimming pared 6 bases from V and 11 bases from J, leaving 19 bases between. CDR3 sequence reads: CASSSTGGKRQYF. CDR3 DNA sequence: TGCGCCAGCAGTTCGACAGGCGGAAAAAGACAGTACTTC.

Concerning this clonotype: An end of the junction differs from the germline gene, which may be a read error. The CDR3 protein is CASSQDVGGTGQGLYEQYF. The CDR3 DNA reads TGCGCCAGCAGCCAAGATGTTGGTGGTACGGGACAGGGTTTGTACGAGCAGTACTTC. The chain combines TRBV3-1 with TRBJ2-7; 9 positions match TRBD1. The length of the CDR3 is 19 residues. Per germline, CDR1 LGHDT and CDR2 YNNKEL (reference sequence).

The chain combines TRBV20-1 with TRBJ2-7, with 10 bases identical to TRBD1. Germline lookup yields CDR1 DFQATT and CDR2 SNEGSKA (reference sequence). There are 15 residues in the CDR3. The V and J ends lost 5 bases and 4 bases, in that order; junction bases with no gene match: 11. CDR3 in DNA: TGCAGTGCTCCTTTCCAGGACAGGGGGAAGTACGAGCAGTACTTC. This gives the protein CSAPFQDRGKYEQYF.

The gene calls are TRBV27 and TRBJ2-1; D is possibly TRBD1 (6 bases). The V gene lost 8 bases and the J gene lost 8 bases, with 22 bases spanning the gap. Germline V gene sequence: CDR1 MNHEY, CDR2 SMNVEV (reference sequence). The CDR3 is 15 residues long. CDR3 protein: CASAKVGTRSDEQFF. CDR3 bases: TGTGCCAGCGCTAAGGTGGGGACACGGAGCGATGAGCAGTTCTTC.

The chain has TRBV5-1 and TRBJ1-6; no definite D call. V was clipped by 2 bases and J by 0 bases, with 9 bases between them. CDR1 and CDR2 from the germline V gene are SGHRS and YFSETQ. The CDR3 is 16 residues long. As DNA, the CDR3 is TGCGCCAGCAGCTTAATTTCGAGCTCCTATAATTCACCCCTCCACTTT. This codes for CASSLISSSYNSPLHF. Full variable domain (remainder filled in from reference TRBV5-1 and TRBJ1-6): KAGVTQTPRYLIKTRGQQVTLSCSPISGHRSVSWYQQTPGQGLQFLFEYFSETQRNKGNFPGRFSGRQFSNSRSEMNVSTLELGDSALYLCASSLISSSYNSPLHFGNGTRLTVT.

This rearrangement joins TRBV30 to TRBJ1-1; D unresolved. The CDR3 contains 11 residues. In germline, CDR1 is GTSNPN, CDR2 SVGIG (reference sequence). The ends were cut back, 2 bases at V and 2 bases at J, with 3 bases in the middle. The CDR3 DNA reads TGTGCCTGGAGTTTAAACACTGAAGCTTTCTTT. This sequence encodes CAWSLNTEAFF.

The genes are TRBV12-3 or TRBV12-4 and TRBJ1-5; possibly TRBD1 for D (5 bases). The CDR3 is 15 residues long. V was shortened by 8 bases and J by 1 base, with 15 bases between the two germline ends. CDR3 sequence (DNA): TGTGCCAGCGGGGACCCAGGGTGGAGCAATCAGCCCCAGCATTTT. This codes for CASGDPGWSNQPQHF.

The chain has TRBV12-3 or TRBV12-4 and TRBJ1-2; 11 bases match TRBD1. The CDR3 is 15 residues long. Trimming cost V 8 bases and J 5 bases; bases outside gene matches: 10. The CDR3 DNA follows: TGTGCCAGCCGACAGGGGGACAGGGGGTATTATGGCTACACCTTC. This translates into CASRQGDRGYYGYTF.

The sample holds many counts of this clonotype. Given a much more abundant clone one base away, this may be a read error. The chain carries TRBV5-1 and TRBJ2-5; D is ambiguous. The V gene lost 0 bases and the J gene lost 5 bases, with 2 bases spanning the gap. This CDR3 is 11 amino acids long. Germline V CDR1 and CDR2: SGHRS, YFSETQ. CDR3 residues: CASSLDETQYF. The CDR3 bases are TGCGCCAGCAGCTTGGACGAGACCCAGTACTTC.

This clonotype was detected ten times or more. CDR3 in DNA: TGTGCCAGCAGCTCACGGACAGGGCTTTCCCTTTATGGCTACACCTTC. The encoded protein is CASSSRTGLSLYGYTF. This chain joins TRBV7-2 and TRBJ1-2, with 8 bases identical to TRBD1. The CDR3 length is 16 residues. Trimming cost V 4 bases and J 5 bases; bases outside gene matches: 12. CDR1 and CDR2 (germline): SGHTA, FQGNSA.

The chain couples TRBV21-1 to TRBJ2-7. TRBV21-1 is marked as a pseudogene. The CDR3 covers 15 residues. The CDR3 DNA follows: TGTGCCGGCAGTGGTTATGTAGGGGAGTTCTACGAGCAGTACTTC. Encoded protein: CAGSGYVGEFYEQYF.

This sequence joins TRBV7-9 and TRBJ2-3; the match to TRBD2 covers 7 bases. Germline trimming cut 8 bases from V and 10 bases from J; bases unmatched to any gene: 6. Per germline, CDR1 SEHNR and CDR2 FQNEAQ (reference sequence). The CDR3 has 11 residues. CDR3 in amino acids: CASGPRGAQYF. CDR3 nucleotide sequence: TGTGCCAGCGGCCCCCGGGGGGCGCAGTATTTT.

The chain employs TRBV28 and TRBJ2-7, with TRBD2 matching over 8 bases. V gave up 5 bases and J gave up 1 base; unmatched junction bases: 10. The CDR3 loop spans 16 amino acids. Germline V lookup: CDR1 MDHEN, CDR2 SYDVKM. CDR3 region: CASSQAGVPSSYEQYF. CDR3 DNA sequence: TGTGCCAGCAGTCAAGCGGGGGTCCCTTCTTCCTACGAGCAGTACTTC.

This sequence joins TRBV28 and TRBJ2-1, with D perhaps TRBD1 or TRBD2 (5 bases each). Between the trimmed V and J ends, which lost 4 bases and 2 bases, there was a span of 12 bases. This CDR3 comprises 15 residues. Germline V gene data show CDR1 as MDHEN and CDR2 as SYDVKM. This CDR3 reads CASSYGTLTYNEQFF. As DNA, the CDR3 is TGTGCCAGCAGTTACGGGACCCTAACCTACAATGAGCAGTTCTTC.

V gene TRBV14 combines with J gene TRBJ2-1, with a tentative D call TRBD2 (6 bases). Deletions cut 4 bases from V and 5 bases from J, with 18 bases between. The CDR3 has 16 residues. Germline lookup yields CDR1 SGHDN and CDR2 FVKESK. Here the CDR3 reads CASSLDLRPSDNEQFF. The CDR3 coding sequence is TGTGCCAGCAGCCTCGACCTGCGTCCTAGCGACAATGAGCAGTTCTTC.

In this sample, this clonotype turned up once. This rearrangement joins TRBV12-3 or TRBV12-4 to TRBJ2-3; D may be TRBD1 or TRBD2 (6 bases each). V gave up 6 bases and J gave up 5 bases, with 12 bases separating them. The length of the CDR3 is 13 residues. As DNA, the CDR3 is TGTGCCAGCAGCATGGGGGGCAGAGATACGCAGTATTTT. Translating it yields CASSMGGRDTQYF.

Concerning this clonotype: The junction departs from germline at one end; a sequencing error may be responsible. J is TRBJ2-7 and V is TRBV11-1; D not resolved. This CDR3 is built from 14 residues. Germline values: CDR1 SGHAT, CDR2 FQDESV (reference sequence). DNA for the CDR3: TGTGCCAGCAGCTCGGACCCCCACTCCGACGAGCAGTACTTC. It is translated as CASSSDPHSDEQYF.

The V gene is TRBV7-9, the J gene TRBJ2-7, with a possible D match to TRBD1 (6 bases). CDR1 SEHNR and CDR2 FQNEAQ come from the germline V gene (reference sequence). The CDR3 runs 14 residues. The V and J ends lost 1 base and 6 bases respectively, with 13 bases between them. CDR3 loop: CASSLEQGNREQYF. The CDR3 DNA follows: TGTGCCAGCAGCTTAGAACAGGGAAACCGCGAGCAGTACTTC.

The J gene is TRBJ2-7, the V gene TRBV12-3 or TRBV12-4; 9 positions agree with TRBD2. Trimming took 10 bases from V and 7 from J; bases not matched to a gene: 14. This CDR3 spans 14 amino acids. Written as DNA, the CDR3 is TGTGCCACCGAGAGAAGCGGGGGGAACAATGAGCAGTACTTC. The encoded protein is CATERSGGNNEQYF.

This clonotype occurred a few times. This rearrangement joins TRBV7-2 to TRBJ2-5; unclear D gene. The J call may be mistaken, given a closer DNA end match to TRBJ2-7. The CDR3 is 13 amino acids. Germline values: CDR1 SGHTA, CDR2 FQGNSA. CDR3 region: CASSRGVTYEQYF. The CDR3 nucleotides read TGTGCCAGCAGCCGTGGGGTTACCTACGAGCAGTACTTC.

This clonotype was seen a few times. CDR3 DNA sequence: TGCAGCGTTAGCCCGGGACACCAGTTCTTC. It is translated as CSVSPGHQFF. This sequence joins TRBV29-1 and TRBJ2-1, with a tentative D call TRBD1 (6 bases). Germline lookup yields CDR1 SQVTM and CDR2 ANQGSEA. This CDR3 spans 10 amino acids. The germline V and J ends were trimmed by 5 bases and 13 bases, with 12 bases remaining between them.

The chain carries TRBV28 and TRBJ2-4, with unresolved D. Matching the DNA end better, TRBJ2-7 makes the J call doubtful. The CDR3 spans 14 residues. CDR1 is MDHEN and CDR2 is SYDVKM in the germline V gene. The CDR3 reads CASSRAGLPYEQYF. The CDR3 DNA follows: TGTGCCAGCAGTAGAGCCGGGTTACCCTACGAGCAGTACTTC.